The T cell receptor (beta chain) described here comes from a study of STAT3 mutations in large granular lymphocyte leukemia. Study results and caveats: In about 30% of the 18 patients, new TCR clonotypes emerged after therapy. Some patients had persisting codominant clonotypes that could mask small clones. Some patients had dominant TCR clones larger than their STAT3 mutant burden. At least one immunodominant TCR beta clonotype appeared in every T-cell large granular lymphocyte leukemia patient.

A note on this clone: What it binds is unknown.

This CDR3 comprises 14 residues. Germline V CDR1 and CDR2: WSHSY, SAAADI. Deletions cut 6 bases from V and 3 bases from J, with 15 bases between. Some clones are missing from TCRdb's copy, which holds only in-frame ones; the method was immunoSEQ multiplex PCR. Of around 29,000 clones listed, approximately 83% are singletons. The V and J genes are TRBV10-2 and TRBJ2-7, with TRBD1 as a possible D gene (6 bases). This clonotype originated in a man aged 60-69 years with T-cell large granular lymphocyte leukemia. Some clones in this sample may be carry-over from other donors' samples. The sequencing sample was made of peripheral blood mononuclear cells. CDR3 residues: CASRTDSLDYEQYF. Written as DNA, the CDR3 is TGCGCCAGCAGGACGGACAGCTTAGACTACGAGCAGTACTTC.